Described below is a single T cell receptor beta chain sequence and its context. This entry comes from a study of T cells in localized non-small cell lung cancer. The CDR3 covers 13 residues. V was cut by 6 bases and J by 9 bases, with 15 bases left in between. CDR1 and CDR2 (germline): MDHEN, SYDVKM. The table came from immunoSEQ multiplex PCR; TCRdb's copy has only in-frame clones and leaves some out. The table shows 8,200 or so clones, with around 60% occurring only once. V gene TRBV28 combines with J gene TRBJ1-5, with D possibly being TRBD1 (5 bases). This receptor was identified in a male donor older than 55 with stage I squamous cell lung carcinoma. This sample comprised lymph node tissue, obtained before any cancer treatment. Here the CDR3 reads CASSFRGKGPQHF. CDR3 coding DNA: TGTGCCAGCAGCTTTAGGGGAAAGGGGCCCCAGCATTTT.